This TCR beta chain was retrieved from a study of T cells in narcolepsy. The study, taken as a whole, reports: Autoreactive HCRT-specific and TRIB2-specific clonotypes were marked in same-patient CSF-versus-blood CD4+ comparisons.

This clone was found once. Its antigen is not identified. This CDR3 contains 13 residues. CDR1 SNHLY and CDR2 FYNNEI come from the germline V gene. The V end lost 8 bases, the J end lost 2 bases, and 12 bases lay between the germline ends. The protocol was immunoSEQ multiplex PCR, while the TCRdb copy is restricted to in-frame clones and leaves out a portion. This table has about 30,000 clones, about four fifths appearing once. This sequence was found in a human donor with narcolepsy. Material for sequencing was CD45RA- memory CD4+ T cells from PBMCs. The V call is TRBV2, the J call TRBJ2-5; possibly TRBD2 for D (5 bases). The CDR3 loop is CASLRLSQETQYF. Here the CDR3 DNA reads TGTGCCAGCCTAAGACTATCTCAAGAGACCCAGTACTTC. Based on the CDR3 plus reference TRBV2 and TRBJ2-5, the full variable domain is EPEVTQTPSHQVTQMGQEVILRCVPISNHLYFYWYRQILGQKVEFLVSFYNNEISEKSEIFDDQFSVERPDGSNFTLKIRSTKLEDSAMYFCASLRLSQETQYFGPGTRLLVL.